Below, one T cell receptor (beta chain) is given with its context. From germline, CDR1 is SEHNR and CDR2 FQNEAQ (reference sequence). The CDR3 runs to 16 residues. V lost 6 bases, J lost 1 base, and 18 bases lay in between. These data belong to a study of technical replicates of blood from several donors. Libraries were prepared by immunoSEQ multiplex PCR; TCRdb keeps only in-frame clonotypes and omits some of them. The sample contains tens of thousands of clones, 91% of which appear only once. This receptor was obtained from a human donor in good health. V gene TRBV7-9 combines with J gene TRBJ1-2, with D possibly being TRBD1 (5 bases). The source material was T cells isolated from PBMCs. For the CDR3, the DNA is TGTGCCAGCAGGCCTCGACGGGGGGGTGATAACTATGGCTACACCTTC. Its protein is CASRPRRGGDNYGYTF.